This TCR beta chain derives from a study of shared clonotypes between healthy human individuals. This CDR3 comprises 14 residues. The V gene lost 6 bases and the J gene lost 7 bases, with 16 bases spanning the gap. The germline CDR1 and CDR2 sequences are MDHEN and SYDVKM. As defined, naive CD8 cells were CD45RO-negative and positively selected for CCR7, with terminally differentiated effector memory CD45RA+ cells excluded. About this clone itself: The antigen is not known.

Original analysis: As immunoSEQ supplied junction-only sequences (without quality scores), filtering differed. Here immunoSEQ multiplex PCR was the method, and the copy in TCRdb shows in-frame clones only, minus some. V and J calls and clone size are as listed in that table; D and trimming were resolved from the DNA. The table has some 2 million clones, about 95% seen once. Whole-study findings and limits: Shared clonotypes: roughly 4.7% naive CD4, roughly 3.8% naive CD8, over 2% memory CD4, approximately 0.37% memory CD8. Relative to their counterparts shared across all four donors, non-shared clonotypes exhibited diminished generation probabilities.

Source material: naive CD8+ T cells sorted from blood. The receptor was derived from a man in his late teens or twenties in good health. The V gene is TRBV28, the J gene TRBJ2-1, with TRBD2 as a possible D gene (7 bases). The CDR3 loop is CASSQGGGGNEQFF. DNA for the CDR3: TGTGCCAGCAGCCAAGGGGGGGGTGGAAATGAGCAGTTCTTC.